The 2 T cell receptor beta chains reported below all come from one sample, sequenced in a study of shared clonotypes between healthy human individuals (dated by TCRdb to 2019 to 2021). The library was built by means of the immunoSEQ multiplex PCR assay. TCRdb holds this immuneACCESS table with in-frame rearrangements only. Some clones are missing; in checked studies, unresolved V genes explain under half, and the rest has no known cause. The table for this sample lists roughly 2 million clones; 90% to 96% of them were counted only once. The leading ten clones occupy over 0.1% of the sample. The sequenced sample consisted of naive CD4+ T cells sorted from blood. This sample's cell subset or site label indicates: CD45RA+ positively selected. The receptors originated from a young man in good health.

On this clone itself: Other DNA sequences in the sample encode the same CDR3. V usage is TRBV18 and J usage is TRBJ1-1; D is unresolved. Deletions cut 4 bases from V and 0 bases from J, with 6 bases between. Germline CDR1 and CDR2: KGHSH and LQKENI. The CDR3 runs to 13 residues. The DNA for the CDR3 is TGTGCCAGCTCACGGGGAGTGAACACTGAAGCTTTCTTT. Protein product: CASSRGVNTEAFF.

The rearrangement links TRBV10-3 to TRBJ1-4; D perhaps matches TRBD1 (5 bases). The V end lost 6 bases, the J end lost 7 bases, and 12 bases lay between the germline ends. From germline, CDR1 is ENHRY and CDR2 SYGVKD. The CDR3 is 13 amino acids. CDR3 protein: CAIRGDQVEKLFF. The CDR3 DNA reads TGTGCCATCAGAGGGGACCAGGTTGAAAAACTGTTTTTT.